This is a list of T cell receptor beta chains from one sample in a study of cytomegalovirus exposure and HLA in healthy donors. Only in-frame clones appear in the TCRdb table, and some are missing; sequencing was by immunoSEQ multiplex PCR. This table has fewer than 200,000 clones, less than 90% appearing once. The sample taken for sequencing was PBMCs. The receptor source for this set is a man under 40 in good health and CMV-seronegative. CDR3s include the opening cysteine and the closing phenylalanine or tryptophan. Fields, in order: V gene, clone size, J gene, D gene, CDR3 DNA, CDR3 protein. D genes are given only for firm matches. The size field is filled for only some rows; it gives once, few, many or a size class.

v_gene: TRBV5-1
abundance: .
j_gene: TRBJ1-6
d_gene: TRBD1
CDR3nt: TGCGCCAGCAGCCTAGGACAGGGCGCCCGGGGATCACCCCTCCACTTT
CDR3aa: CASSLGQGARGSPLHF

v_gene: TRBV30
abundance: .
j_gene: TRBJ2-7
d_gene: .
CDR3nt: TGTGCCTGGAGTGTCCACCCGGGACAAGAATACGAGCAGTACTTC
CDR3aa: CAWSVHPGQEYEQYF

v_gene: TRBV18
abundance: .
j_gene: TRBJ2-7
d_gene: .
CDR3nt: TGTGCCAGCTCACCAGCTGGGAGCGGAACCTACGAGCAGTACTTC
CDR3aa: CASSPAGSGTYEQYF

v_gene: TRBV7-9
abundance: .
j_gene: TRBJ1-4
d_gene: TRBD1
CDR3nt: TGTGCCAGCAGCGGCCGGGACAGTAATGAAAAACTGTTTTTT
CDR3aa: CASSGRDSNEKLFF

v_gene: TRBV5-4
abundance: .
j_gene: TRBJ2-2
d_gene: TRBD2
CDR3nt: TGTGCCAGCAGCCCCCGGGGGGGAGGGCTAACCGGGGAGCTGTTTTTT
CDR3aa: CASSPRGGGLTGELFF

v_gene: TRBV7-2
abundance: .
j_gene: TRBJ1-2
d_gene: .
CDR3nt: TGTGCCAGCAGCTTAAGCAGGGTTTCCAACTATGGCTACACCTTC
CDR3aa: CASSLSRVSNYGYTF

v_gene: TRBV6-6
abundance: .
j_gene: TRBJ2-3
d_gene: .
CDR3nt: TGTGCCAGCAGTCGCACGGGAGCTTTAGGGACAGATACGCAGTATTTT
CDR3aa: CASSRTGALGTDTQYF

v_gene: TRBV7-2
abundance: .
j_gene: TRBJ1-5
d_gene: .
CDR3nt: TGTGCCAGCAGCCGCGAGGCTCAGCCCCAGCATTTT
CDR3aa: CASSREAQPQHF

v_gene: TRBV7-2
abundance: once
j_gene: TRBJ1-2
d_gene: .
CDR3nt: TGTGCCAGCAGCCAGACCCTCGACAGAGACCATGGCTACACCTTC
CDR3aa: CASSQTLDRDHGYTF

v_gene: TRBV30
abundance: .
j_gene: TRBJ1-2
d_gene: TRBD1
CDR3nt: TGTGCCTGGACCCCCGGGACAGGCCAGACTAACTATGGCTACACCTTC
CDR3aa: CAWTPGTGQTNYGYTF

v_gene: TRBV28
abundance: .
j_gene: TRBJ2-7
d_gene: .
CDR3nt: TGTGCCAGCAGTTTATATAGGGGTTCCGAGCAGTACTTC
CDR3aa: CASSLYRGSEQYF

v_gene: TRBV2
abundance: once
j_gene: TRBJ1-5
d_gene: TRBD1
CDR3nt: TGTGCCAGCAGGGGGACAGGGGGCAATCAGCCCCAGCATTTT
CDR3aa: CASRGTGGNQPQHF

v_gene: TRBV19
abundance: .
j_gene: TRBJ2-5
d_gene: TRBD2
CDR3nt: TGTGCCAGTAGTCCAGGGACTAGCGGCCAAGAGACCCAGTACTTC
CDR3aa: CASSPGTSGQETQYF

v_gene: TRBV7-3
abundance: .
j_gene: TRBJ2-1
d_gene: TRBD1
CDR3nt: TGTGCCAGCAGCTTCGGGACAGACAATGAGCAGTTCTTC
CDR3aa: CASSFGTDNEQFF

v_gene: TRBV5-4
abundance: .
j_gene: TRBJ2-5
d_gene: TRBD2
CDR3nt: TGTGCCAGCAGTCCCGGGACTAGCGGGAGGGTTTACCAAGAGACCCAGTACTTC
CDR3aa: CASSPGTSGRVYQETQYF

v_gene: TRBV2
abundance: .
j_gene: TRBJ2-2
d_gene: .
CDR3nt: TGTGCCAGCTACAGTGAGAACAGCGGGGAGCTGTTTTTT
CDR3aa: CASYSENSGELFF

v_gene: TRBV6-5
abundance: .
j_gene: TRBJ2-7
d_gene: .
CDR3nt: TGTGCCAGCAGTCGGTACCAGGGGTGGGCCTACGAGCAGTACTTC
CDR3aa: CASSRYQGWAYEQYF

v_gene: TRBV11-2
abundance: few
j_gene: TRBJ2-2
d_gene: TRBD2
CDR3nt: TGTGCCAGCAGCCCCCTGCGGGGGGCCCTACAAAACACCGGGGAGCTGTTTTTT
CDR3aa: CASSPLRGALQNTGELFF

v_gene: TRBV9
abundance: .
j_gene: TRBJ2-1
d_gene: TRBD2
CDR3nt: TGTGCCAGCAGCGCCCCCCGGTCGGCTAGCGGGGGGATAACCTACAATGAGCAGTTCTTC
CDR3aa: CASSAPRSASGGITYNEQFF

v_gene: TRBV10-3
abundance: .
j_gene: TRBJ2-7
d_gene: .
CDR3nt: TGTGCCATCAGTCCGACGGACAACCCCTACGAGCAGTACTTC
CDR3aa: CAISPTDNPYEQYF

v_gene: TRBV5-1
abundance: once
j_gene: TRBJ1-6
d_gene: TRBD1
CDR3nt: TGCGCCAGCAGCTTGGTGACAGGGGAGGACTATAATTCACCCCTCCACTTT
CDR3aa: CASSLVTGEDYNSPLHF

v_gene: TRBV9
abundance: .
j_gene: TRBJ1-2
d_gene: .
CDR3nt: TGTGCCAGCAGCCCGACCCGGGGAGGGTCAACCGGGGCCTATGGCTACACCTTC
CDR3aa: CASSPTRGGSTGAYGYTF

v_gene: TRBV7-2
abundance: .
j_gene: TRBJ2-7
d_gene: .
CDR3nt: TGTGCCAGCAGCTTTTGGTCAGGGGTTAGGGACGAGCAGTACTTC
CDR3aa: CASSFWSGVRDEQYF

v_gene: TRBV5-1
abundance: .
j_gene: TRBJ1-1
d_gene: .
CDR3nt: TGCGCCAGCAGCTTACCTGGACAGCAGCGTGAAGCTTTCTTT
CDR3aa: CASSLPGQQREAFF

v_gene: TRBV6-1
abundance: .
j_gene: TRBJ2-5
d_gene: .
CDR3nt: TGTGCCAGCCATCGTAGATCCCCTCAAGAGACCCAGTACTTC
CDR3aa: CASHRRSPQETQYF

v_gene: TRBV28
abundance: .
j_gene: TRBJ1-1
d_gene: TRBD1
CDR3nt: TGTGCCAGCAGTTTCCCTTACCGGGACAGGGAGGCACACACTGAAGCTTTCTTT
CDR3aa: CASSFPYRDREAHTEAFF

v_gene: TRBV6-5
abundance: .
j_gene: TRBJ2-7
d_gene: TRBD1
CDR3nt: TGTGCCAGCAGCAACTCGGGACAGGGGCTTTACGAGCAGTACTTC
CDR3aa: CASSNSGQGLYEQYF